A selection of T cell receptor beta chains follows, all from one sample in a study of post-analysis software for immune sequencing data. TCRdb processed the PCR reads anew with MiXCR; each CDR3 protein has one entry. The table has about 820,000 distinct CDR3 sequences, approximately 57% seen once; the top ten hold 4.6%. The sequenced material came from blood. The receptors derive from a girl aged 5 to 17 with multiple sclerosis. Both conserved end residues are part of each CDR3. D genes are given only for firm matches. Rows may omit the clone size; those that give it use once, few, many or a size class.

cdr3_aa cdr3_nt d_call j_call v_call clone_size
CASSSQGYTF TGTGCCAGCAGTTCCCAAGGCTACACCTTC NA TRBJ1-2 TRBV12-3/TRBV12-4 NA
CASSVSQTTLSNEQFF TGTGCCAGCAGCGTTTCGCAGACCACCCTCTCCAATGAGCAGTTCTTC NA TRBJ2-1 TRBV9 few
CASSLWGQETQYF TGTGCCAGCAGCTTATGGGGGCAAGAGACCCAGTACTTC NA TRBJ2-5 TRBV7-3 NA
CSALGSGRHSSYNEQFF TGCAGCGCTTTGGGTAGCGGGCGACACAGCTCCTACAATGAGCAGTTCTTC TRBD2 TRBJ2-1 TRBV20-1 few
CASSLHGDEQYF TGTGCCAGCAGTTTACACGGAGACGAGCAGTACTTC NA TRBJ2-7 TRBV12-3/TRBV12-4 few
CASSQETGVSGANVLTF TGTGCCAGCAGCCAAGAAACGGGAGTCTCTGGGGCCAACGTCCTGACTTTC NA TRBJ2-6 TRBV4-2 NA
CASSPSGPGELFF TGTGCCAGCAGTCCTAGCGGGCCCGGGGAGCTGTTTTTT TRBD2 TRBJ2-2 TRBV27 few
CAISESVSDFYGYTF TGTGCCATCAGTGAGTCCGTCAGTGACTTCTATGGCTACACCTTC NA TRBJ1-2 TRBV10-3 NA
CASSEGRRVGVNYGYTF TGTGCCAGCAGTGAAGGCCGCAGGGTGGGGGTTAACTATGGCTACACCTTC NA TRBJ1-2 TRBV6-1 once
CASSSLSIASRNIQYF TGTGCCAGCAGCTCCCTGTCGATAGCGAGTAGAAACATTCAGTACTTC NA TRBJ2-4 TRBV11-2 few
CSAVRESPPYEQYF TGCAGTGCCGTTAGGGAAAGTCCCCCCTACGAGCAGTACTTC NA TRBJ2-7 TRBV20-1 NA
CSALLAGARDTQYF TGCAGTGCTTTACTAGCGGGGGCGAGGGATACGCAGTATTTT TRBD2 TRBJ2-3 TRBV20-1 NA
CASSFRLGQGRHQPQHF TGTGCCAGTAGTTTCCGCCTTGGACAGGGTAGACATCAGCCCCAGCATTTT TRBD1 TRBJ1-5 TRBV19 NA
CASSPEGGPRGNTEAFF TGCGCCAGCAGCCCCGAGGGAGGGCCGAGGGGGAACACTGAAGCTTTCTTT NA TRBJ1-1 TRBV5-1 NA
CATSSETGGSQPQHF TGTGCCACCAGCAGCGAGACAGGGGGCTCTCAGCCCCAGCATTTT TRBD1 TRBJ1-5 TRBV15 once
CAIRVIQGYQETQYF TGTGCCATCAGGGTAATACAGGGGTACCAAGAGACCCAGTACTTC TRBD1 TRBJ2-5 TRBV10-3 NA
CASSSTYEQYF TGTGCCAGCAGTTCCACCTACGAGCAGTACTTC NA TRBJ2-7 TRBV12-3/TRBV12-4 many
CASKDQETQYF TGTGCCAGCAAGGACCAAGAGACCCAGTACTTC NA TRBJ2-5 TRBV12-3/TRBV12-4 NA
CASSLRTDEQYF TGCGCCAGCAGCCTACGGACTGACGAGCAGTACTTC NA TRBJ2-7 TRBV5-1 few
CSAPDRMDGFGPQHF TGCAGTGCTCCTGACCGCATGGACGGGTTCGGGCCCCAGCATTTT NA TRBJ1-5 TRBV20-1 few
CAMGTGHTGELFF TGTGCCATGGGGACAGGTCACACCGGGGAGCTGTTTTTT TRBD1 TRBJ2-2 TRBV10-3 NA
CASSVQGSDTQYF TGTGCCAGCAGCGTACAGGGTTCAGATACGCAGTATTTT NA TRBJ2-3 TRBV9 few
CASSLRDRDGYTF TGTGCCAGCAGTTTGCGGGACAGGGACGGCTACACCTTC TRBD1 TRBJ1-2 TRBV12-3/TRBV12-4 NA
CSAPMTGYEQYF TGCAGTGCTCCCATGACGGGTTACGAGCAGTACTTC NA TRBJ2-7 TRBV20-1 NA
CASSVRRAALFDEQYF TGTGCCAGCAGCGTGCGCCGGGCCGCTTTGTTTGACGAGCAGTACTTC NA TRBJ2-7 TRBV9 NA
CASSALTSGACEQYF TGTGCCAGCAGCGCACTTACTAGCGGAGCCTGCGAGCAGTACTTC TRBD2 TRBJ2-7 TRBV7-9 NA
CASSQVGGVGDTQYF TGCGCCAGCAGCCAAGTTGGGGGGGTGGGAGATACGCAGTATTTT TRBD2 TRBJ2-3 TRBV4-1 few
CSARGTQRREYF TGCAGTGCTAGAGGAACCCAGCGTCGGGAGTATTTT NA TRBJ2-3 TRBV20-1 NA
CASSVDSGTYNEQFF TGTGCCAGCAGCGTAGATAGCGGGACCTACAATGAGCAGTTCTTC TRBD2 TRBJ2-1 TRBV9 few
CATRKVMLPTAGEQYF TGTGCCACACGAAAGGTTATGCTACCTACAGCTGGCGAGCAGTACTTC NA TRBJ2-7 TRBV6-6 NA
CASSQAGQGFTEAFF TGTGCCAGCAGCCAAGCCGGACAGGGATTCACTGAAGCTTTCTTT TRBD1 TRBJ1-1 TRBV3-1 once
CSAARTGVSYEQYF TGCAGTGCTGCACGGACAGGGGTATCCTACGAGCAGTACTTC TRBD1 TRBJ2-7 TRBV20-1 once
CASSPVGGVAGGFQETQYF TGTGCCAGCAGCCCCGTAGGAGGGGTTGCGGGGGGTTTCCAAGAGACCCAGTACTTC TRBD2 TRBJ2-5 TRBV3-1 NA
CASSLKARLAGSTDTQYF TGTGCCAGCAGCTTAAAAGCCCGACTAGCGGGGAGCACAGACACGCAGTATTTT TRBD2 TRBJ2-3 TRBV7-6 NA
CASSPNNSPGPKYYEQYF TGTGCCAGCAGCCCAAATAACTCCCCTGGGCCTAAGTACTACGAGCAGTACTTC NA TRBJ2-7 TRBV7-3 few
CASSPGQGNGYTF TGTGCCAGCAGCCCAGGACAGGGGAATGGCTACACCTTC TRBD1 TRBJ1-2 TRBV7-2 few
CASSTSRGAYNEQFF TGTGCCAGCAGCACTAGCCGGGGGGCCTACAATGAGCAGTTCTTC TRBD2 TRBJ2-1 TRBV7-2 NA
CASSGGTSGSYEQYF TGTGCCAGCAGTGGGGGAACTAGCGGCTCCTACGAGCAGTACTTC TRBD2 TRBJ2-7 TRBV6-1 NA
CASSPGTSRETQYF TGTGCCAGCAGCCCCGGGACTAGCAGAGAGACCCAGTACTTC TRBD2 TRBJ2-5 TRBV7-9 once
CASSIGIAGSGDTQYF TGTGCCAGTAGTATAGGAATCGCGGGGAGTGGAGATACGCAGTATTTT NA TRBJ2-3 TRBV19 few
CASSPGQGAHDQPQHF TGCGCCAGCAGCCCGGGACAGGGGGCTCATGATCAGCCCCAGCATTTT TRBD1 TRBJ1-5 TRBV5-1 NA
CASGLVGGAGPEAFF TGCGCCAGCGGTTTAGTGGGGGGCGCGGGGCCTGAAGCTTTCTTT NA TRBJ1-1 TRBV5-1 NA
CASSHGGSEAFF TGTGCCAGCAGCCACGGTGGATCCGAAGCTTTCTTT NA TRBJ1-1 TRBV7-6 NA